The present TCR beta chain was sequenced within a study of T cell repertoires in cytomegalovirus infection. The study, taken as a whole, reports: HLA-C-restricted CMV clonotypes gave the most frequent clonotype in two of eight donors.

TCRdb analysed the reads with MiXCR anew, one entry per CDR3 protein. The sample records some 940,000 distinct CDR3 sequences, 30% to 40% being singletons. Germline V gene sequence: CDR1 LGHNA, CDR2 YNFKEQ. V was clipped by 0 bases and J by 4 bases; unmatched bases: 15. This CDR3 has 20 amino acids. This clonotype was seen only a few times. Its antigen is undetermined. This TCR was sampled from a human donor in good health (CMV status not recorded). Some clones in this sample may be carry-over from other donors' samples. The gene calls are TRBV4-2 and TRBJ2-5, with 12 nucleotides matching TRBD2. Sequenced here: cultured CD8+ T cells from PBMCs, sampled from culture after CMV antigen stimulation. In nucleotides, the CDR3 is TGTGCCAGCAGCCAAGACCCCTCCCCCCTAGCGGGGGGGCCCCGAGAGACCCAGTACTTC. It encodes CASSQDPSPLAGGPRETQYF.